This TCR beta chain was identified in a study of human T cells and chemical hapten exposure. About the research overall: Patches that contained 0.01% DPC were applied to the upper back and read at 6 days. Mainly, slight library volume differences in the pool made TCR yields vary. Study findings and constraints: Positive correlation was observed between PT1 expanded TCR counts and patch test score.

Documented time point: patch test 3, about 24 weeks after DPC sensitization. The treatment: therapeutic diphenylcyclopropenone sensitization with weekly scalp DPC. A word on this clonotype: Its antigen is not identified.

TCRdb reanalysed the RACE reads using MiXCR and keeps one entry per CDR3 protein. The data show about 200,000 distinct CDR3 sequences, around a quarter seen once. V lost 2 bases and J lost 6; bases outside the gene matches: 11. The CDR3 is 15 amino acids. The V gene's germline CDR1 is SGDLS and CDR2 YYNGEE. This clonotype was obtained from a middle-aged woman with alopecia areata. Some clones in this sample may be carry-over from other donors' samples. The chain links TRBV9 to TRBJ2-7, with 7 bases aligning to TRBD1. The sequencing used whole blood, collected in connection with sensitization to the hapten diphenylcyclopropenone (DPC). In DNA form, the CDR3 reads TGTGCCAGCAGCGTTGGGATGACAGGGCAGGGCGAGCAGTACTTC. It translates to CASSVGMTGQGEQYF.